A selection of T cell receptor beta chains follows, all from one sample in a study of OX40 agonist ivuxolimab in advanced cancers. The repertoire was sequenced with immunoSEQ multiplex PCR; TCRdb's copy has only in-frame clones and lacks some. This sample has 65,000 to 95,000 clones, with roughly 87% found just once. The sequences come from CD4+ or CD8+ T cells sorted from blood, collected in a trial of the OX40 agonist ivuxolimab. The source of these receptors is an adult with an advanced solid tumor such as melanoma, head and neck, liver or kidney cancer. Both conserved end residues are part of each CDR3.

TRBJ2-2	TRBV7-6	CASSLETSLNTGELFF
TRBJ1-2	TRBV5-8	CASSLPGLRAEYYGYTF
TRBJ2-1	TRBV9	CASNRQGMRVDEQFF
TRBJ2-3	TRBV6-1	CASSAPLLSAQSGTQYF
TRBJ2-2	TRBV2	CASGGRMSTGELFF
TRBJ2-4	TRBV5-4	CASSRGQMLAKNIQYF
TRBJ2-2	TRBV10-3	CAISQTGELFF
TRBJ1-6	TRBV11-2	CACSRTARDSPLHF
TRBJ1-1	TRBV5-8	CASTPWGAEAFF
TRBJ2-4	TRBV29-1	CSVSGVAKNIQYF
TRBJ2-1	TRBV6-5	CASSYRTSGKKFF
TRBJ1-4	TRBV5-3	CARSLVGEGGANEKLFF
TRBJ2-1	TRBV5-1	CASSLGSASYNEQFF
TRBJ1-5	TRBV19	CASSSGTWDRPSNQPQHF
TRBJ2-3	TRBV6-6	CASSSPGQGASDTQYF
TRBJ1-2	TRBV2	CKTGTEYYGYTF
TRBJ1-4	TRBV30	CAWSEWAGEKLFF
TRBJ1-2	TRBV18	CASSPMGQGRANYGYTF
TRBJ2-7	TRBV10-3	CASRGYNTYEQYF
TRBJ2-5	TRBV13	CASSPRISTQYF
TRBJ2-5	TRBV6-5	CASSFGTAQETQYF
TRBJ1-5	TRBV2	CASTATPQGSGHF
TRBJ2-1	TRBV12-5	CASGLAYGSYNEQFF
TRBJ2-7	TRBV27	CASRLTRPSYEQYF
TRBJ2-5	TRBV7-2	CASSLFSGVETQYF
TRBJ2-7	TRBV7-2	CASSLISRVGRAVYEQYF
TRBJ2-7	TRBV18	CASSPTGQYGQGVYEQYF
TRBJ2-1	TRBV5-4	CASSRNNEQFF
TRBJ2-1	TRBV5-1	CASSSGSRYNEQFF
TRBJ2-3	TRBV4-3	CASSQGRTDTQYF
TRBJ1-2	TRBV10-2	CASSEPGRGYGYTF
TRBJ2-2	TRBV13	CASERGANTGELFF
TRBJ2-3	TRBV5-1	CASSLQGIGATDTQYF
TRBJ2-1	TRBV11-3	CASSRGGSYNEQFF
TRBJ2-1	TRBV19	CASRIETSGYNEQFF
TRBJ2-2	TRBV4-3	CASSQDFWNTGELFF
TRBJ1-2	TRBV6-5	CASSRRVGVHYGYTF
TRBJ1-5	TRBV4-1	CASSQDPVSNQPQHF
TRBJ1-5	TRBV18	CASSRGEEQPQHF
TRBJ2-3	TRBV15	CATSRRIAGSTDTQYF
TRBJ2-3	TRBV5-4	CASSLWLAGLTDTQYF
TRBJ1-2	TRBV9	CASSVGSARGYTF
TRBJ1-1	TRBV9	CASSGQGANEAFF
TRBJ2-7	TRBV11-3	CASSPERSHLYEQYF
TRBJ1-2	TRBV29-1	CSVENGQSYGYTF
TRBJ2-5	TRBV11-2	CASSLAGGLKTQYF
TRBJ1-2	TRBV6-5	CARSLQGKGYTF
TRBJ1-2	TRBV2	CASSETGAGYTF
TRBJ1-5	TRBV27	CASSLSNWGDQPQHF
TRBJ1-1	TRBV10-3	CAISGWRTQNTEAFF
TRBJ2-7	TRBV7-8	CASSLAFPSETYEQYF
TRBJ1-5	TRBV28	CASSSGQDQPQHF
TRBJ2-2	TRBV6-4	CASSDVGTGELFF
TRBJ1-2	TRBV5-1	CASSLGTGSYGYTF
TRBJ1-2	TRBV29-1	CSAYTRVYGYTF
TRBJ2-5	TRBV2	CASASGFGETQYF
TRBJ1-6	TRBV7-9	CASSSQGSYNSPLHF
TRBJ1-1	TRBV28	CASIQPGQFNTEAFF
TRBJ1-3	TRBV6-6	CASSYSKVDTIYF